The sample holds one count of the clone carrying this TCR beta chain. Under the authors' procedure: Estimation of nucleated cell counts was performed using reference gene primer amplification. Here immunoSEQ multiplex PCR was the method, and the copy in TCRdb shows in-frame clones only, minus some. The V and J calls and clone size were taken over from that table, and D and trimming were inferred from the DNA. Among around 160,000 clones listed, roughly 90% were seen once. Participant ages covered roughly 18 to 89 years across 24 US areas. Membership in each cohort depended on participant-reported clinical history. This entry comes from a study of blood T cell repertoires in COVID-19. The overall study: In each case, the material was cDNA or gDNA derived from T cells, B-cell-depleted T cells, or PBMCs.

With 3 bases clipped from V and 5 bases from J, the junction kept 9 bases outside the gene matches. Germline CDR1 is PRHDT and CDR2 is FYEKMQ (reference sequence). The CDR3 has 16 residues. The receptor was isolated from a woman between 40 and 55 years old who had been exposed to COVID-19. The chain uses TRBV13 and TRBJ2-1, with TRBD2 identical over 8 bases. The specimen sequenced was PBMCs or T cells enriched from blood (not recorded which). Here the CDR3 reads CASSFMVGGRNNEQFF. The CDR3, as DNA: TGTGCCAGCAGCTTTATGGTGGGCGGGAGGAACAATGAGCAGTTCTTC.